The 15 T cell receptor beta chains below come from one sample, sequenced in a study of blood T cell repertoires in COVID-19. Sequenced by immunoSEQ multiplex PCR; TCRdb stores in-frame clones only, minus some. The sample shows 30,000 to 40,000 clones, roughly 85% of them seen only once. The specimen sequenced was peripheral blood. Receptors were obtained from a man aged 45-60 years with acute or convalescent COVID-19.

The J gene is TRBJ2-1, the V gene TRBV19, with no clear D. Germline V CDR1 and CDR2: LNHDA, SQIVND (reference sequence). The CDR3 extends over 13 amino acids. Trimming took 5 bases from V and 4 from J, leaving 9 bases between them. The CDR3 sequence: CASSDTYYNEQFF. DNA of the CDR3: TGTGCCAGTAGTGACACCTATTACAATGAGCAGTTCTTC.

The rearrangement joins TRBV5-5 to TRBJ2-3; TRBD1 matches at 7 bases. The germline CDR1 and CDR2 sequences are SGHKS and YYEKEE (reference sequence). J was trimmed by 8 bases and V by 5 bases; bases with no gene match: 17. CDR3 size: 16 residues. The CDR3 DNA reads as TGTGCCAGCAGACCGCTACGGGACAGCCATCAGAGTACGCAGTATTTT. It yields the protein CASRPLRDSHQSTQYF. The whole variable domain, remainder taken from reference TRBV5-5 and TRBJ2-3, is DAGVTQSPTHLIKTRGQQVTLRCSPISGHKSVSWYQQVLGQGPQFIFQYYEKEERGRGNFPDRFSARQFPNYSSELNVNALLLGDSALYLCASRPLRDSHQSTQYFGPGTRLTVL.

This clone was found once. The chain carries TRBV4-1 and TRBJ2-2, with a possible D match to TRBD1 (5 bases). This CDR3 spans 18 amino acids. V dropped 3 bases and J dropped 4 bases, with 21 bases sitting between them. Germline CDR1 reads MGHRA; CDR2 reads YSYEKL. CDR3 sequence (DNA): TGCGCCAGCAGCCACACCCCCGGCAGGGCGAAAGGCACCGGGGAGCTGTTTTTT. Protein product: CASSHTPGRAKGTGELFF.

CDR3: CATSRDLTSGGRNEQFF. Written as DNA, the CDR3 is TGTGCCACCAGCAGAGATCTTACTAGCGGGGGGCGCAATGAGCAGTTCTTC. The chain links TRBV15 to TRBJ2-1; 12 bases are a match to TRBD2. J lost 6 bases, V lost 0 bases, and 6 bases had no gene match. Germline values: CDR1 LNHNV, CDR2 YYDKDF (reference sequence). There are 17 residues in the CDR3.

This CDR3 is CASSDWTGGNYGYTF. Written as DNA, the CDR3 is TGTGCCAGCAGTGATTGGACAGGGGGCAACTATGGCTACACCTTC. V gene TRBV6-1 combines with J gene TRBJ1-2, with 11 bases fitting TRBD1. The CDR3 runs to 15 residues. Germline V gene sequence: CDR1 MNHNS, CDR2 SASEGT. J gave up 2 bases and V 3 bases, and 2 bases lay outside the gene matches.

This clone was picked up a small number of times. V usage is TRBV10-1 and J usage is TRBJ1-3; D is possibly TRBD1 (5 bases). The CDR3 extends over 18 amino acids. Germline CDR1 WNHNN, CDR2 SYGVQD (reference sequence). Trimming cost V 5 bases and J 0 bases, with 20 bases left between them. The CDR3 spells CASSPSGGLENSGNTIYF. CDR3 DNA: TGCGCCAGCAGTCCAAGTGGGGGACTGGAAAACTCTGGAAACACCATATATTTT.

The count of this clone is one. The chain is built from TRBV10-3 and TRBJ2-2, with 12 bases identical to TRBD2. This CDR3 comprises 16 residues. Germline CDR1 ENHRY, CDR2 SYGVKD. V gave up 4 bases and J gave up 7 bases; unmatched junction bases: 7. CDR3 protein: CAISALAGGPNGELFF. The DNA for the CDR3 is TGTGCCATCAGTGCTCTAGCGGGAGGGCCGAACGGGGAGCTGTTTTTT.

The rearrangement uses TRBV7-6 and TRBJ2-7, with 11 bases fitting TRBD1. This CDR3 is 13 amino acids long. Trimming took 8 bases from V and 5 from J; bases not matched to a gene: 5. Germline CDR1 reads SGHVS; CDR2 reads FNYEAQ. The DNA for the CDR3 is TGTGCCAGCGGGGGGACAGGGGGAGACGAGCAGTACTTC. Its translation: CASGGTGGDEQYF.

This chain links TRBV5-5 with TRBJ2-7; 8 bases line up with TRBD1. J lost 6 bases, V lost 3 bases, and 5 bases had no gene match. The CDR3 is made up of 13 amino acids. Germline CDR1 reads SGHKS; CDR2 reads YYEKEE (reference sequence). CDR3 nucleotide sequence: TGTGCCAGCAGCTGGACAGGGAGAGTCGAGCAGTACTTC. Encoded protein: CASSWTGRVEQYF.

The rearrangement uses TRBV7-8 and TRBJ1-5; 8 nucleotides line up with TRBD1. J was trimmed by 7 bases and V by 5 bases; bases with no gene match: 7. CDR1 is SGHVS, CDR2 FQNEAQ, per germline. The CDR3 consists of 14 residues. The DNA of the CDR3 is TGTGCCAGCAGCCTACGGGGACAGGACCAGCCCCAGCATTTT. Translating it yields CASSLRGQDQPQHF.

The chain is built from TRBV5-1 and TRBJ1-6, with 8 bases matching TRBD1. The V gene end was trimmed by 2 bases and the J gene end by 10 bases; junction bases not matched to a gene: 5. This CDR3 spans 14 amino acids. Germline CDR1 is SGHRS and CDR2 is YFSETQ. In DNA form, the CDR3 reads TGCGCCAGCAGCTTAACAGGGGGTGTATCACCCCTCCACTTT. Its translation: CASSLTGGVSPLHF.

The rearrangement uses TRBV5-5 and TRBJ2-1; 10 bases align to TRBD2. There are 13 residues in the CDR3. Germline V gene sequence: CDR1 SGHKS, CDR2 YYEKEE (reference sequence). The V segment lost 1 base and the J segment 10 bases; nucleotides outside the gene matches: 2. Here the CDR3 reads CASSLIAGGEQFF. The CDR3 DNA reads TGTGCCAGCAGCTTGATAGCGGGAGGCGAGCAGTTCTTC.

The chain carries TRBV3-1 (or the pseudogene TRBV3-2) and TRBJ2-5, with 7 bases aligning to TRBD2. The CDR3 contains 17 residues. Germline values: CDR1 LGHDT, CDR2 YNNKEL (reference sequence). Trimming at V came to 0 bases and at J to 1 base, leaving 8 bases not matched to a gene. DNA of the CDR3: TGTGCCAGCAGCCAAGAGTCGGCGGGGGAGTTCCAAGAGACCCAGTACTTC. This gives the protein CASSQESAGEFQETQYF.

CDR3 DNA sequence: TGCGCCAGCACCGGACAGGGCGGCACTGAAGCTTTCTTT. It specifies CASTGQGGTEAFF. The chain uses TRBV10-2 and TRBJ1-1, with TRBD1 matching 8 bases. Germline V gene sequence: CDR1 WSHSY, CDR2 SAAADI. This CDR3 is built from 13 residues. Trimming took 7 bases from V and 4 from J; bases not matched to a gene: 5.

The chain is built from TRBV28 and TRBJ2-7; 8 bases are shared with TRBD2. This CDR3 is built from 15 residues. The V and J ends lost 3 bases and 0 bases, in that order; junction bases with no gene match: 4. Germline V gene lookup returns CDR1 MDHEN and CDR2 SYDVKM. The DNA of the CDR3 is TGTGCCAGCAGTTTTGGCCTAGCGGGCTCCTACGAGCAGTACTTC. Its translation is CASSFGLAGSYEQYF.